A selection of T cell receptor beta chains follows, all from one sample in a study of graft-versus-host responses after intestinal transplantation. The antigens these receptors bind are not known. Data came from immunoSEQ multiplex PCR; TCRdb stores just in-frame clones and leaves some out. Among some 85,000 clones listed, 92% were seen once. The sample in question was unstimulated CD8+ T cells sorted from spleen or lymph node cells, obtained before transplant. The origin of the receptors is a human donor who was the organ donor for an intestinal transplant. The CDR3 runs from the conserved cysteine through the conserved F or W. The D gene is left open where the match is weak. Not every row has a clone size; where given, it reads once, few, many or a size class.

>.|.|TRBJ2-7|TRBV19
TGTGCCAGTAGTGCCCTTGGGCCCGAGGAGCAGTACTTC
CASSALGPEEQYF
>few|.|TRBJ2-7|TRBV7-9
TGTGCCAGCAGCTTAACTTTATACGAGCAGTACTTC
CASSLTLYEQYF
>.|TRBD2|TRBJ2-3|TRBV27
TGTGCCAGCAGCTCTAGCGGGGGGGCGAGAAACACAGATACGCAGTATTTT
CASSSSGGARNTDTQYF
>.|.|TRBJ1-2|TRBV7-9
TGTGCCAGCAGCCACCCGATCCACAGGGCGAACTATGGCTACACCTTC
CASSHPIHRANYGYTF
>.|TRBD1|TRBJ2-1|TRBV4-3
TGCGCCAGCAGCCCAAGGGACAGGGATCTCTATGAGCAGTTCTTC
CASSPRDRDLYEQFF
>once|.|TRBJ1-2|TRBV4-1
TGCGCCAGCAGCGCAGGGGAATATGGCTACACCTTC
CASSAGEYGYTF
>.|.|TRBJ2-7|TRBV7-9
TGTGCCAGCAGCTTAGGCGGGGTGGCGGGAGAGCAGTACTTC
CASSLGGVAGEQYF
>.|.|TRBJ1-1|TRBV4-1
TGCGCCAGCAGCCAACTCGGGAACACTGAAGCTTTCTTT
CASSQLGNTEAFF
>.|TRBD1|TRBJ2-7|TRBV27
TGTGCCAGCAGTTCGCATTTAGGGACAGAACTCTACGAGCAGTACTTC
CASSSHLGTELYEQYF
>.|.|TRBJ1-1|TRBV19
TGTGCCAGTAGTATCGGACGGGGGAACACTGAAGCTTTCTTT
CASSIGRGNTEAFF
>.|.|TRBJ2-7|TRBV7-8
TGTGCCAGCAGCTCCTCACCCTCGGACGAGCAGTACTTC
CASSSSPSDEQYF
>.|.|TRBJ2-1|TRBV2
TGTGCCAGCAGTTCCCTGGCGGGGCTAAAAAACAATGAGCAGTTCTTC
CASSSLAGLKNNEQFF
>.|.|TRBJ1-2|TRBV18
TGTGCCAGCTCACCAGGCAGGGATGACTATGGCTACACCTTC
CASSPGRDDYGYTF
>.|.|TRBJ2-2|TRBV6-5
TGTGCCAGCAGGCCCCAGGGGACCGGGGAGCTGTTTTTT
CASRPQGTGELFF
>.|TRBD2|TRBJ2-5|TRBV7-2
TGTGCCAGCAGCTTAACGGGGGGGCCAGGAGAGACCCAGTACTTC
CASSLTGGPGETQYF
>.|.|TRBJ1-2|TRBV13
TGTGCCAGCAGCTTAGGCCTTAACGGCTATGGCTACACCTTC
CASSLGLNGYGYTF
>.|TRBD2|TRBJ2-7|TRBV7-2
TGTGCCAGCAGCTGGCTAGCGGGGGGGCAGATCAACGAGCAGTACTTC
CASSWLAGGQINEQYF
>.|.|TRBJ2-7|TRBV5-1
TGCGCCAGCAGAAGGAGCGGCTACGAGCAGTACTTC
CASRRSGYEQYF
>.|.|TRBJ1-4|TRBV6-5
TGTGCCAGCAAGCACGAAACAGGAAGGAATGAAAAACTGTTTTTT
CASKHETGRNEKLFF
>.|.|TRBJ2-7|TRBV4-3
TGCGCCAGCAGCCAAGAGGGCGGGGACGAGCAGTACTTC
CASSQEGGDEQYF
>.|TRBD2|TRBJ2-5|TRBV7-2
TGTGCCAGCAGTTTATGGACTAGCGGGGGCTTGTGGGAGCAGTACTTC
CASSLWTSGGLWEQYF
>.|.|TRBJ2-5|TRBV7-7
TGTGCTAGCAGGAGGACAGCCCAAGAGACCCAGTACTTC
CASRRTAQETQYF
>.|TRBD2|TRBJ2-3|TRBV7-8
TGTGCCAGCAGCTTAGTGGCGGGGGGGCGAGATACGCAGTATTTT
CASSLVAGGRDTQYF
>.|TRBD2|TRBJ2-2|TRBV4-3
TGCGCCAGCAGCCAGGCCGGGACTATTAGCACCGGGGAGCTGTTTTTT
CASSQAGTISTGELFF
>.|.|TRBJ2-2|TRBV30
TGTGCCTGGAGTGTACTGGAGCAGAACACCGGGGAGCTGTTTTTT
CAWSVLEQNTGELFF
>.|.|TRBJ2-5|TRBV5-4
TGTGCCAGCAGCTTAAGCGACCAAGAGACCCAGTACTTC
CASSLSDQETQYF
>.|TRBD1|TRBJ1-2|TRBV30
TGTGCCTGGACCGCGCAGGGGGCGGGGGGCTACACCTTC
CAWTAQGAGGYTF
>.|.|TRBJ2-7|TRBV14
TGTGCCAGCAGCCTGGGGGGGGCTCCCTACGAGCAGTACTTC
CASSLGGAPYEQYF
>.|.|TRBJ1-6|TRBV2
TGTGCCAGCATGAGAGCCTCCGCCCCTTCGTCACCCCTCCACTTT
CASMRASAPSSPLHF
>once|.|TRBJ2-1|TRBV13
TGTGCCAGCAGCTTAGGACAGGGAGTTAATGAGCAGTTCTTC
CASSLGQGVNEQFF
>.|.|TRBJ1-3|TRBV4-2
TGTGCCAGCAGCCAAGGGGCAGGTGGAAACACCATATATTTT
CASSQGAGGNTIYF
>.|TRBD2|TRBJ2-3|TRBV7-3
TGTGCCAGCAGCTTTAGCGGGGGGGGTTCAGATACGCAGTATTTT
CASSFSGGGSDTQYF
>.|.|TRBJ2-3|TRBV30
TGTGCCTCGCAGTTTCGGGAATCGGAAGATACGCAGTATTTT
CASQFRESEDTQYF
>.|.|TRBJ2-5|TRBV7-9
TGTGCCAGCAGCTCCGGACTGGGATTGGAGACCCAGTACTTC
CASSSGLGLETQYF
>few|.|TRBJ1-5|TRBV7-9
TGTGCCAGCAGCCATGACAGCTCCCGGATGCCCCAGCATTTT
CASSHDSSRMPQHF
>.|TRBD1|TRBJ1-1|TRBV6-5
TGTGCCAGCAGTTTAACAGGGGCTCCTATGAACACTGAAGCTTTCTTT
CASSLTGAPMNTEAFF
>.|.|TRBJ1-5|TRBV19
TGTGCCAGTAGCCCGTATGGGGAGCAGCCCCAGCATTTT
CASSPYGEQPQHF
>.|.|TRBJ1-5|TRBV2
TGTGCCAGCAGTTGGGGCGTGGGTGGAGATCAGCCCCAGCATTTT
CASSWGVGGDQPQHF
>.|TRBD1|TRBJ1-2|TRBV4-1
TGCGCCAGCAGCCAAGCCGGGACAGGTCTAAACTATGGCTACACCTTC
CASSQAGTGLNYGYTF
>.|TRBD2|TRBJ2-2|TRBV19
TGTGCCAGTAGTATGAGAGTACTAGCGACGAACACCGGGGAGCTGTTTTTT
CASSMRVLATNTGELFF
>.|TRBD2|TRBJ2-3|TRBV4-3
TGCGCCAGCAGCCAGCGCCGGGCTAGCGGGGAACCCAGCACAGATACGCAGTATTTT
CASSQRRASGEPSTDTQYF
>.|.|TRBJ2-5|TRBV5-1
TGCGCCAATCCGGAAGGGGCCCAAGAGACCCAGTACTTC
CANPEGAQETQYF
>.|TRBD1|TRBJ2-7|TRBV7-2
TGTGCCAGCAGCTTCCACGGACAGGGGATTTCCTACGAGCAGTACTTC
CASSFHGQGISYEQYF
>.|TRBD1|TRBJ1-2|TRBV5-6
TGTGCCAGCAGTTTTTCAACAAATACAGGGGCTGATGGCTACACCTTC
CASSFSTNTGADGYTF
>.|.|TRBJ1-1|TRBV7-9
TGTGCCAGCAGCTTATCCAGACCCAGGGGTAGTAGGATGAACACTGAAGCTTTCTTT
CASSLSRPRGSRMNTEAFF
>.|.|TRBJ1-1|TRBV6-1
TGTGCCAGCAGTGAAGCAGGGTGGCGGGACACTGAAGCTTTCTTT
CASSEAGWRDTEAFF
>.|.|TRBJ2-7|TRBV4-1
TGCGCCAGCAGCCAACCAGGCAATCCGACCGACGAGCAGTACTTC
CASSQPGNPTDEQYF
>.|TRBD1|TRBJ2-7|TRBV14
TGTGCCAGCAGCCATGCGGCAGGGGGTTTCGAGCAGTACTTC
CASSHAAGGFEQYF
>.|TRBD1|TRBJ2-1|TRBV7-9
TGTGCCAGCAGCCCAACAGGGGGCTCCTACAATGAGCAGTTCTTC
CASSPTGGSYNEQFF
>.|TRBD1|TRBJ1-2|TRBV11-2
TGTGCCAGCAGCCCCCAAAAGGGGACAGGGGTTCCCTATGGCTACACCTTC
CASSPQKGTGVPYGYTF
>.|.|TRBJ1-2|TRBV19
TGTGCCAGTAGTATGAGGGCAACGGGTGGCTACACCTTC
CASSMRATGGYTF